This T cell receptor beta chain was sequenced during a study of identical twins. General observations from the study: Sequences that were out-of-frame, alpha and twin-shared displayed an excess of low generation probability.

About this clonotype: Its antigen is as yet unknown.

The CDR3 covers 16 residues. Looked up from germline, CDR1 is LGHNA and CDR2 is YSLEER. Trimming pared 3 bases from V and 4 bases from J, leaving 18 bases between. TCRdb called the 5' RACE reads again in MiXCR, with one record for every CDR3 protein. In the table there are some 760,000 distinct CDR3 sequences, approximately 18% of which are singletons. This same sample was also taken into another study, of T cells expressing NK-cell markers. This second study notes: Top CD8+ clonotypes included the dominant CD3+CD56+NKG2C+ clonotypes in five to seven donors. Dominance of the CD3+CD56-NKG2C+ fraction by these clonotypes also held in a few donors. Whether expanded NKG2C+ T cell clones were HCMV-specific remained unclear.

This TCR was recovered from a woman between 18 and 30 years old in good health. Material: PBMCs. The rearrangement uses TRBV4-3 and TRBJ2-5; D possibly corresponds to TRBD2 (5 bases). DNA for the CDR3: TGCGCCAGCAGCCATGGGGAGAGCTACCGGGGAGAGACCCAGTACTTC. Its translation: CASSHGESYRGETQYF.